This TCR beta chain was identified during a study of blood T cell repertoires in COVID-19. Study summary: Both acute and convalescent COVID-19 samples were obtained from the United States, Italy and Spain. T cells, B-cell-depleted T cells, or PBMCs supplied cDNA or gDNA.

This clone was observed a few times. Authors' data handling: Reference gene primer amplification gave nucleated cell count estimates. Generated by immunoSEQ multiplex PCR, the TCRdb table keeps only in-frame clones and is missing some. That table gives V, J and clone size, and the DNA gave D and trimming. This table has about 85,000 clones, around 90% appearing once. Material: peripheral blood. The TCR comes from a man aged 55 to 70 with acute or convalescent COVID-19.

The CDR3 here is CASRRGEETQYF. The CDR3 nucleotides are TGTGCCTCCCGGCGGGGGGAGGAGACCCAGTACTTC. The V gene is TRBV6-1, the J gene TRBJ2-5, with 8 bases fitting TRBD2. V lost 11 bases and J lost 5; bases outside the gene matches: 7. Germline CDR1 reads MNHNS; CDR2 reads SASEGT. The CDR3 length is 12 residues.